This record concerns one T cell receptor beta chain sequence. What it binds is unknown. Both subsets, CD45RA+ naive and CD45RA-negative memory, were split from the CD4+ cells. This sample is part of a study of shared clonotypes between healthy human individuals. Study in general: Per-donor plates numbered three CD4 naive, three CD4 memory, two CD8 naive and one CD8 memory.

The CDR3 has 13 amino acids. V lost 6 bases to trimming and J lost 5 bases, with 11 bases between them. Per the germline V gene, CDR1 is MNHNS and CDR2 is SASEGT. Study-level points and caveats: Despite large depth, sorted-subset datasets appeared incompletely sequenced. Relative to memory subsets, naive subsets generally showed larger estimated richness.

Some clones are missing from TCRdb's copy, which holds only in-frame ones; the method was immunoSEQ multiplex PCR. The data show 550,000 to 850,000 clones, approximately 77% seen once. The receptor was derived from a woman in her 30s in good health. Input material: memory CD4+ T cells sorted from blood. The sample's subset: CD45RA-negative fraction. The chain combines TRBV6-1 with TRBJ2-1; no clear D. The CDR3 loop reads CASSFAGNNEQFF. The CDR3 DNA is TGTGCCAGCAGCTTCGCTGGAAACAATGAGCAGTTCTTC.